What follows are 15 T cell receptor beta chains derived from one specimen sequenced in a study of blood T cell repertoires in COVID-19. This table comes from immunoSEQ multiplex PCR, and its TCRdb copy is limited to in-frame clones, with some not included. Here the sample spans about 200,000 clones, roughly 84% being singletons. The material sequenced was peripheral blood. Receptor source: a human donor in a cohort sampled during active COVID-19.

This chain links TRBV20-1 with TRBJ2-1; 9 nucleotides agree with TRBD1. The CDR3 runs to 12 residues. Germline V gene data show CDR1 as DFQATT and CDR2 as SNEGSKA (reference sequence). V was pared by 3 bases and J by 12 bases, with 6 bases of the junction left unmatched. In DNA, the CDR3 is TGCAGTGCTAGTAATGACAGGGGGGTGCAGTTCTTC. Protein sequence: CSASNDRGVQFF.

V usage is TRBV7-9 and J usage is TRBJ2-2; D uncertain. Trimming removed 3 bases at V and 6 bases at J, with 8 bases between. The germline V gene encodes CDR1 SEHNR and CDR2 FQNEAQ (reference sequence). The CDR3 extends over 13 amino acids. CDR3 amino acids: CASSLTGPGELFF. DNA for the CDR3: TGTGCCAGCAGCTTGACTGGCCCCGGGGAGCTGTTTTTT.

The CDR3: CASSQGLAIHYNEQFF. DNA of the CDR3: TGTGCCAGCAGCCAAGGACTAGCTATTCACTACAATGAGCAGTTCTTC. V gene TRBV3-1 (or the pseudogene TRBV3-2) combines with J gene TRBJ2-1, with 7 bases lining up with TRBD2. Germline V CDR1 and CDR2: LGHDT, YNNKEL (reference sequence). Germline trimming cut 1 base from V and 3 bases from J; bases unmatched to any gene: 6. The CDR3 is 16 amino acids.

The chain uses TRBV4-1 and TRBJ2-7; TRBD1 aligns across 7 bases. Germline V gene sequence: CDR1 MGHRA, CDR2 YSYEKL. V was clipped by 1 base and J by 2 bases; unmatched bases: 5. The CDR3 is 15 amino acids. CDR3 amino acids: CASSQVGGVPYEQYF. CDR3 DNA sequence: TGCGCCAGCAGCCAAGTAGGGGGCGTCCCCTACGAGCAGTACTTC.

The chain carries TRBV13 and TRBJ2-7; TRBD2 aligns across 7 bases. Germline CDR1 PRHDT, CDR2 FYEKMQ (reference sequence). Trimming took 5 bases from V and 1 from J; bases not matched to a gene: 11. The CDR3 contains 16 residues. CDR3: CASSRWGRAGSYEQYF. DNA of the CDR3: TGTGCCAGCAGCCGATGGGGTAGAGCGGGATCCTACGAGCAGTACTTC.

The chain carries TRBV27 and TRBJ2-1, with unresolved D. Germline-derived CDR1 and CDR2 are MNHEY and SMNVEV (reference sequence). The CDR3 contains 13 residues. The V end was cut by 5 bases, the J end by 6 bases, with 11 bases between. The CDR3 reads CASSPRSLNEQFF. CDR3 bases: TGTGCCAGCAGTCCGCGGTCCCTCAATGAGCAGTTCTTC.

This chain uses TRBV2 with TRBJ2-7, with D possibly matching TRBD2 (6 bases). Trimming stripped 6 bases from V and 5 bases from J, with 11 bases between. The length of the CDR3 is 12 residues. The germline gives CDR1 SNHLY, CDR2 FYNNEI. The CDR3 DNA sequence: TGTGCCAGCAGACTGGCGGGGAACGAGCAGTACTTC. Its translation: CASRLAGNEQYF. The whole variable domain, remainder taken from reference TRBV2 and TRBJ2-7, is EPEVTQTPSHQVTQMGQEVILRCVPISNHLYFYWYRQILGQKVEFLVSFYNNEISEKSEIFDDQFSVERPDGSNFTLKIRSTKLEDSAMYFCASRLAGNEQYFGPGTRLTVT.

The gene calls are TRBV29-1 and TRBJ1-4, with TRBD1 identical over 9 bases. The V gene end was trimmed by 6 bases and the J gene end by 6 bases; junction bases not matched to a gene: 14. In germline, CDR1 is SQVTM, CDR2 ANQGSEA. The CDR3 has 16 residues. In DNA form, the CDR3 reads TGCAGCGTAGGAGGGCCAGGGACAGGGAAAGATGAAAAACTGTTTTTT. It is translated as CSVGGPGTGKDEKLFF.

The V call is TRBV6-5, the J call TRBJ2-2, with 8 bases lining up with TRBD1. V lost 8 bases and J lost 2; bases outside the gene matches: 7. This CDR3 is built from 15 residues. Germline V gene data show CDR1 as MNHEY and CDR2 as SVGAGI. CDR3 amino acids: CASQNRGSNTGELFF. The CDR3 DNA is TGTGCCAGCCAAAACAGGGGGTCTAACACCGGGGAGCTGTTTTTT.

This rearrangement joins TRBV5-6 to TRBJ1-2, with 7 bases that match TRBD1. The CDR3 has 15 amino acids. Germline V gene data show CDR1 as SGHDT and CDR2 as YYEEEE. V shed 4 bases and J 0 bases; nucleotides not matched to a gene: 6. This CDR3 reads CASSRQGLANYGYTF. The CDR3 nucleotides read TGTGCCAGCAGCCGACAGGGCTTGGCTAACTATGGCTACACCTTC.

The chain couples TRBV5-1 to TRBJ2-2, with D maybe TRBD2 (6 bases). V was trimmed by 0 bases and J by 5 bases, leaving 14 bases between them. Per germline, CDR1 SGHRS and CDR2 YFSETQ. This CDR3 is built from 16 residues. CDR3 nucleotides: TGCGCCAGCAGCTTGGGTCTCGGGAGATTAACCGGGGAGCTGTTTTTT. Its translation is CASSLGLGRLTGELFF.

The V and J genes are TRBV7-9 and TRBJ1-1, with a possible D match to TRBD1 (6 bases). Germline CDR1 reads SEHNR; CDR2 reads FQNEAQ (reference sequence). V was trimmed by 5 bases and J by 4 bases, leaving 17 bases between them. This CDR3 region has 15 residues. CDR3 bases: TGTGCCAGCAGCCTCACTCAGGGGTTGAGCACTGAAGCTTTCTTT. Encoded protein: CASSLTQGLSTEAFF.

This clone was seen once. The same CDR3 also results from other DNA sequences found in this sample. J is TRBJ2-5 and V is TRBV7-2, with D unresolved. V lost 1 base and J 5 bases, leaving 8 bases between the germline ends. The V gene's germline CDR1 is SGHTA and CDR2 FQGNSA. There are 13 residues in the CDR3. The chain's CDR3 is CASSLVLVETQYF. The DNA of the CDR3 is TGTGCCAGCAGCTTAGTTTTAGTCGAGACCCAGTACTTC.

This clone was detected only a few times. The chain joins TRBV20-1 to TRBJ2-7, with TRBD2 matching 13 bases. Per the germline V gene, CDR1 is DFQATT and CDR2 is SNEGSKA (reference sequence). This CDR3 spans 15 amino acids. After removal of 3 bases from V and 2 bases from J, the junction contained 4 bases not matched to a gene. The CDR3 reads CSASTSGRAAYEQYF. CDR3 coding DNA: TGCAGTGCTAGTACTAGCGGGAGGGCCGCCTACGAGCAGTACTTC.

In this sample, this clone turned up a few times. This chain links TRBV4-2 with TRBJ2-3; D possibly corresponds to TRBD1 (6 bases). Trimming shortened V by 0 bases and J by 2 bases, and 15 bases separated the two germline ends. CDR3 size: 17 residues. Germline V lookup: CDR1 LGHNA, CDR2 YNFKEQ. The DNA for the CDR3 is TGTGCCAGCAGCCAAGACCCCACCGGGACATACACAGATACGCAGTATTTT. This sequence encodes CASSQDPTGTYTDTQYF.